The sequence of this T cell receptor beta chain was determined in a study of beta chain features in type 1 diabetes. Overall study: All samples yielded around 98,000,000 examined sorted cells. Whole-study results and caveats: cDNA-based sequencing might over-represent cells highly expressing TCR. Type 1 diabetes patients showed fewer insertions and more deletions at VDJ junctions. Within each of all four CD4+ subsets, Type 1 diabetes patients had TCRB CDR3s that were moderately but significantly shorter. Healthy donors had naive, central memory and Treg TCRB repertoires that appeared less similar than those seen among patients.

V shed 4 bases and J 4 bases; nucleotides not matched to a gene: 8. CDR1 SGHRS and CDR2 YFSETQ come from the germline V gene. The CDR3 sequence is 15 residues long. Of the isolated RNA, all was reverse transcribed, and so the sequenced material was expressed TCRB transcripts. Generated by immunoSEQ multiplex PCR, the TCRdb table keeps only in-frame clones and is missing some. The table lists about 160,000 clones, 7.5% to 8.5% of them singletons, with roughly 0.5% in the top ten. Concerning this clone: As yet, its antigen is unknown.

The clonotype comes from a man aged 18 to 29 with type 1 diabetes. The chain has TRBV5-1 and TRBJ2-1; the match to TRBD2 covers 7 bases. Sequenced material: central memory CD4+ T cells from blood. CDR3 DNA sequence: TGCGCCAGCAGCGGTGGTGATAGCGGGTACAATGAGCAGTTCTTC. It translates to CASSGGDSGYNEQFF.